This T cell receptor beta chain is drawn from a study of shared clonotypes between healthy human individuals. Of note for this clone: Its target is unknown.

Memory CD4+ cells were the fraction left after CD45RA+ naive selection. Study observations and caveats: Clonotype sharing levels among donors were expected to vary with sequencing depth.

In the original workflow: Because ImmunoSEQ provided only junction sequences with no quality scores, the filtering differed. Profiling relied on immunoSEQ multiplex PCR, and the TCRdb table lists in-frame clones only, not all of them. That table supplies the V and J calls and clone size; D and trimming were determined from the DNA. The repertoire has 1,500,000 or so clones, 98% of them found once; the top ten carry approximately 0.4%. The sequence came from a man in his thirties or forties in good health. Sequenced: naive CD4+ T cells sorted from blood. Subset reported: CD45RA+ positively selected.

The CDR3 DNA sequence: TGTGCCAGCAGTTACTCAGGGCCGAGCACTGAAGCTTTCTTT. Translated: CASSYSGPSTEAFF. The chain employs TRBV6-5 and TRBJ1-1; D call uncertain. This CDR3 comprises 14 residues. V lost 0 bases and J 4 bases, leaving 9 bases between the germline ends. The germline CDR1 and CDR2 sequences are MNHEY and SVGAGI.